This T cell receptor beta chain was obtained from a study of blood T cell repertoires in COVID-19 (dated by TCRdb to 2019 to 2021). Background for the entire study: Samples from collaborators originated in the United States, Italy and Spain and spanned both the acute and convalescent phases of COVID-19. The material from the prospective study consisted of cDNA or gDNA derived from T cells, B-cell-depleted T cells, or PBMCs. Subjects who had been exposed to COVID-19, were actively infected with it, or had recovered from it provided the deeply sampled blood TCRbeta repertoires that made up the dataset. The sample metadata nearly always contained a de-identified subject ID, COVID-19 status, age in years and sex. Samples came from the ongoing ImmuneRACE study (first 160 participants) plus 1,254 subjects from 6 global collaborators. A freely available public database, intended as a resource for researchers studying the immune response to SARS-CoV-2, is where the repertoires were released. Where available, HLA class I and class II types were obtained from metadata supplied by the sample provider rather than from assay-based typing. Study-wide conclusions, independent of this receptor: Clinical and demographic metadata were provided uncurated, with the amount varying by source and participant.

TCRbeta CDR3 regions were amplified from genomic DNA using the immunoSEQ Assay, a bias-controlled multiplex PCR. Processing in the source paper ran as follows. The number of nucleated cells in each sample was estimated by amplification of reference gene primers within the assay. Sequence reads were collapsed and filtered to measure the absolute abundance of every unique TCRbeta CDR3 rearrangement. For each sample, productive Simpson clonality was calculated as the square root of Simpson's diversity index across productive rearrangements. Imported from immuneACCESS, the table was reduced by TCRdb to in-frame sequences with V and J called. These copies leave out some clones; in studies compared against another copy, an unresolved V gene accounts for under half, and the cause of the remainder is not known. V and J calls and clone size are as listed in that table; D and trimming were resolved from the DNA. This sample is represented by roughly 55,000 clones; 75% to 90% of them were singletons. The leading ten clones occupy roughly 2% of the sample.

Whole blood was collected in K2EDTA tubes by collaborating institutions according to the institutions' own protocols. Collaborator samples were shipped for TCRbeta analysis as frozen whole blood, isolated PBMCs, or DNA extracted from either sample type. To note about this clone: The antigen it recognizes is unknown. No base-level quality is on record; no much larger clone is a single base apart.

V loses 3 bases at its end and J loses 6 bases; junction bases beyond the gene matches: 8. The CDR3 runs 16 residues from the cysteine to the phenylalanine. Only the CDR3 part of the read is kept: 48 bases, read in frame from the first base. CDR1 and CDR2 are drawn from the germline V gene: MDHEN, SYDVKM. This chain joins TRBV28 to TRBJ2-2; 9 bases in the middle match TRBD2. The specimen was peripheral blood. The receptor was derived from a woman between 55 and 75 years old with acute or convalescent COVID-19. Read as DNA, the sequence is TGTGCCAGCAGTTTGGGGCGCGGGAGGGCCCCCGGGGAGCTGTTTTTT. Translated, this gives CASSLGRGRAPGELFF. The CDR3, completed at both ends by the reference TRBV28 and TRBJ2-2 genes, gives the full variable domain DVKVTQSSRYLVKRTGEKVFLECVQDMDHENMFWYRQDPGLGLRLIYFSYDVKMKEKGDIPEGYSVSREKKERFSLILESASTNQTSMYLCASSLGRGRAPGELFFGEGSRLTVL.